Listed below are T cell receptor beta chains from one sample, sequenced in a study of vaccination and CD4 T cells after COVID-19. Each CDR3 protein gets one entry after TCRdb re-called the PCR reads with MiXCR. The sample contains 15,000 to 20,000 distinct CDR3 sequences, 45% of which appear only once. These receptors have no identified antigens. The starting material was CD4+ T cells from blood, cultured in vitro, obtained before SARS-CoV-2 vaccination. These receptors were obtained from a human donor who received a COVID-19 vaccine. Each CDR3 is given with its conserved first and last residue. The D gene is left open where the match is weak. Expanded clones get a size class; other rows say once, few or many, or leave the size out.

v_gene,j_gene,d_gene,abundance,CDR3nt,CDR3aa
TRBV6-1,TRBJ1-3,NA,few,TGTGCCAGCAGCCGGGACGGTGGATACTCTGGAAACACCATATATTTT,CASSRDGGYSGNTIYF
TRBV20-1,TRBJ2-7,TRBD1,NA,TGCAGTGCCCTACAGGACAGGGTCGACGAGCAGTACTTC,CSALQDRVDEQYF
TRBV7-3,TRBJ2-3,TRBD2,few,TGTGCCAGCAGCTTAGCGGGGGGCAGCACAGATACGCAGTATTTT,CASSLAGGSTDTQYF
TRBV24-1,TRBJ2-3,TRBD2,NA,TGTGCCACCAGTGATGCACTCGGACTAGCGGTGACAGATACGCAGTATTTT,CATSDALGLAVTDTQYF
TRBV27,TRBJ2-3,TRBD2,NA,TGTGCCAGCAGGAGGACTAGCGGGGGAACAGATACGCAGTATTTT,CASRRTSGGTDTQYF
TRBV20-1,TRBJ1-2,TRBD1,few,TGCAGTGCTAGAGCCGGACAGGGCGAGTATGGCTACACCTTC,CSARAGQGEYGYTF
TRBV7-7,TRBJ2-2,NA,NA,TGTGCCAGCAGCTTATCAGGGGTCGGGGAGCTGTTTTTT,CASSLSGVGELFF
TRBV5-5,TRBJ1-5,NA,NA,TGTGCCAGCAGCTTGGACAGCCTTCAGCCCCAGCATTTT,CASSLDSLQPQHF
TRBV4-1,TRBJ1-3,NA,NA,TGCGCCAGCAGCCAAGTTGGGGGGGGAAACACCATATATTTT,CASSQVGGGNTIYF
TRBV7-9,TRBJ2-7,NA,NA,TGTGCCAGCAGCCAAGGGGTAAGCCCCTACGAGCAGTACTTC,CASSQGVSPYEQYF
TRBV6-1,TRBJ2-4,NA,NA,TGTGCCAGCAGTCTTTTGGGGGACGGGGAGGAGATAAACATTCAGTACTTC,CASSLLGDGEEINIQYF
TRBV2,TRBJ1-2,NA,NA,TGTGCCAGCAGTGAAGCGAGGGCCAACTATGGCTACACCTTC,CASSEARANYGYTF
TRBV5-4,TRBJ2-3,TRBD2,NA,TGTGCCACATCCCGAAAGGGACTAGCGGGGGGGCCTAGAGGCGATACGCAGTATTTT,CATSRKGLAGGPRGDTQYF
TRBV15,TRBJ2-5,TRBD1,NA,TGTGCCACCAGCAGCGCGGACAGGGGGGGAGAGACCCAGTACTTC,CATSSADRGGETQYF
TRBV27,TRBJ2-1,NA,NA,TGTGCCAGCAACCCCGGACTTGGTAGCGGAACTCGCAATGAGCAGTTCTTC,CASNPGLGSGTRNEQFF
TRBV24-1,TRBJ1-2,TRBD1,few,TGTGCCACCAGTGACCCGGGACAGGGGCGGCCTGGCTACACCTTC,CATSDPGQGRPGYTF
TRBV20-1,TRBJ1-1,NA,few,TGCAGTGCTAGACTCCCCGGGTACACTGAAGCTTTCTTT,CSARLPGYTEAFF
TRBV19,TRBJ1-6,TRBD1,few,TGTGCCAGTAGCTCCGGGACAGGGGTGATTAATAATTCACCCCTCCACTTT,CASSSGTGVINNSPLHF
TRBV6-2/TRBV6-3,TRBJ1-1,NA,NA,TGTGCCAGCAGCCTCCCCCGGGGGGGGGGAATGAACACTGAAGCTTTCTTT,CASSLPRGGGMNTEAFF
TRBV24-1,TRBJ2-5,TRBD1,NA,TGTGCCACCAGTGAAGGAAACAGGGGACGGCGAGAGACCCAGTACTTC,CATSEGNRGRRETQYF
TRBV5-4,TRBJ1-2,TRBD1,NA,TGTGCCAGCAGCGTACTCGGAACCAGTCCCGGGACAGGGGGGGGAGGCTACACCTTC,CASSVLGTSPGTGGGGYTF
TRBV6-4,TRBJ1-5,NA,few,TGTGCCAGCAGTGAGGGAGGCAATCAGCCCCAGCATTTT,CASSEGGNQPQHF
TRBV12-3/TRBV12-4,TRBJ2-3,TRBD2,NA,TGTGCCAGCAGTTTCGGGGGGAGCACAGATACGCAGTATTTT,CASSFGGSTDTQYF
TRBV2,TRBJ1-2,NA,few,TGTGCCAGCAGGGAACAGGTAGCCTATGGCTACACCTTC,CASREQVAYGYTF
TRBV2,TRBJ2-4,TRBD1,NA,TGTGCCAGCAGAATGGGGACAGGGATACACTGGGGAAACATTCAGTACTTC,CASRMGTGIHWGNIQYF
TRBV28,TRBJ1-5,NA,NA,TGTGCCAGCAGCCTTGGACAGAGCAATCAGCCCCAGCATTTT,CASSLGQSNQPQHF
TRBV10-3,TRBJ1-2,NA,NA,TGTGCCATCAGTGAGTCTACAGGACGCTCGGGCTACACCTTC,CAISESTGRSGYTF
TRBV6-5,TRBJ2-3,TRBD2,NA,TGTGCCAGCAGTTGGGCGACTAGCGGGGGGGCAGATACGCAGTATTTT,CASSWATSGGADTQYF
TRBV5-1,TRBJ2-3,NA,once,TGCGCCAGCAGCTTCAATAGGGGCGGGACAGCAAACATCCGAAGCACAGATACGCAGTATTTT,CASSFNRGGTANIRSTDTQYF
TRBV18,TRBJ2-5,NA,NA,TGTGCCAGCTCACCACCGAGCTGGCAAGAGACCCAGTACTTC,CASSPPSWQETQYF
TRBV19,TRBJ2-1,TRBD1,few,TGTGCCAGTAGTACAGACAGGGCGTCCTACAATGAGCAGTTCTTC,CASSTDRASYNEQFF
TRBV2,TRBJ1-4,NA,NA,TGTGCCAGCAGGGGTCGGCCAACTAATGAAAAACTGTTTTTT,CASRGRPTNEKLFF
TRBV7-9,TRBJ2-3,TRBD2,NA,TGTGCCAGCAGCCCCGGGACTAGCGGGGGTTGGACAGATACGCAGTATTTT,CASSPGTSGGWTDTQYF
TRBV20-1,TRBJ1-1,NA,few,TGCAGTGCTTACAGGGACACTGAAGCTTTCTTT,CSAYRDTEAFF
TRBV6-1,TRBJ1-1,NA,NA,TGTGCCAGCAGCTTAAGGACAAGAGTTCGGGCTTTCTTT,CASSLRTRVRAFF
TRBV14,TRBJ2-1,TRBD2,once,TGTGCCAGCAGCCTAGGACTAGCGGAAAGAACCTACAATGAGCAGTTCTTC,CASSLGLAERTYNEQFF
TRBV10-3,TRBJ1-2,NA,NA,TGTGCCATCATAGAGGGGCAGGGTCCGTCTTATGGCTACACCTTC,CAIIEGQGPSYGYTF
TRBV5-1,TRBJ2-5,NA,NA,TGCGCCAGCAGCTCCCGATCCCAAGAGACCCAGTACTTC,CASSSRSQETQYF
TRBV21-1,TRBJ2-1,NA,NA,TGTGCCAGCAGCTTCCACAGGGGTTGGGTTTACAATGAGCAGTTCTTC,CASSFHRGWVYNEQFF
TRBV11-3,TRBJ1-5,NA,NA,TGTGCCAGCAGCCCAGGGCCGTGGGGCTCCAATCAGCCCCAGCATTTT,CASSPGPWGSNQPQHF
TRBV12-3/TRBV12-4,TRBJ1-5,TRBD1,NA,TGTGCCAGCAGCGACAGGGCTCAGCCCCAGCATTTT,CASSDRAQPQHF
TRBV24-1,TRBJ1-5,NA,few,TGTGCCACCAGTGATACTATTTGGGGGGAGAGCAATCAGCCCCAGCATTTT,CATSDTIWGESNQPQHF
TRBV12-3/TRBV12-4,TRBJ1-5,NA,few,TGTGCCAGCAGCCTTCGTGAGTCACTGGATCAGCCCCAGCATTTT,CASSLRESLDQPQHF
TRBV7-9,TRBJ1-1,TRBD1,few,TGTGCCAGCAGCCTAGGGACAGCGAACACTGAAGCTTTCTTT,CASSLGTANTEAFF
TRBV7-2,TRBJ2-4,TRBD2,once,TGTGCCAGCAGCTTAGCCCCTAGACTAGCGGGGGGGCCCAAAAACATTCAGTACTTC,CASSLAPRLAGGPKNIQYF
TRBV12-3/TRBV12-4,TRBJ1-5,NA,NA,TGTGCCAGCAGTTTGTTCGGGCGGAGCAGCAATCAGCCCCAGCATTTT,CASSLFGRSSNQPQHF
TRBV7-9,TRBJ1-5,NA,NA,TGTGCCAGCAGCTACAGGACAGAGAAGCATTTT,CASSYRTEKHF
TRBV19,TRBJ2-1,NA,NA,TGTGCCAGTAGGGGGAGAGTGCCGAGGGAGCAGTTCTTC,CASRGRVPREQFF
TRBV30,TRBJ1-2,NA,NA,TGTGCCTGGAGAGTGGACAGTAGGCGATACACCTTC,CAWRVDSRRYTF
TRBV20-1,TRBJ1-1,NA,once,TGCAGTGCTAGAAAGCCCACTGGGGGGTCGGGGAACACTGAAGCTTTCTTT,CSARKPTGGSGNTEAFF
TRBV12-3/TRBV12-4,TRBJ1-2,NA,NA,TGTGCCAGCAGTTCCCCATCGGGACTCTATGGCTACACCTTC,CASSSPSGLYGYTF
TRBV12-3/TRBV12-4,TRBJ2-2,TRBD2,few,TGTGCCAGCAGTTTAGGACTAGCGACCGGGGAGCTGTTTTTT,CASSLGLATGELFF